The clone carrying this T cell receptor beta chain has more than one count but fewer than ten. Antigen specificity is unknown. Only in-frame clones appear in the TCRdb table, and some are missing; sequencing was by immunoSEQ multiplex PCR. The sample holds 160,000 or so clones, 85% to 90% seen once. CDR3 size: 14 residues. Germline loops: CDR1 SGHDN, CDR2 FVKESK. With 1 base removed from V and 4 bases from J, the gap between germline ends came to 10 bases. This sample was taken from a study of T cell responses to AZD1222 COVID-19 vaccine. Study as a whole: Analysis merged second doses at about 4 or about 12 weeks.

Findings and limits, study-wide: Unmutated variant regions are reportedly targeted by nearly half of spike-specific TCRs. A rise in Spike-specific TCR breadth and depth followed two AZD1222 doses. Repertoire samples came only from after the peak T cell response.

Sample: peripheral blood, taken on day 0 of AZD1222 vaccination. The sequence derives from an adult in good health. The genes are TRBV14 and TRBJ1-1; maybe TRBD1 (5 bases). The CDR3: CASSQVLGATEAFF. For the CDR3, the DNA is TGTGCCAGCAGCCAAGTACTAGGGGCCACTGAAGCTTTCTTT.